What follows are 11 T cell receptor beta chains derived from one specimen sequenced in a study of CDR3 diversity in severe acne. Each CDR3 protein gets one entry after TCRdb re-called the PCR reads with MiXCR. The sample records about 90,000 distinct CDR3 sequences, around 50% being singletons. The sample consisted of blood. Source of these receptors: a male donor with severe acne vulgaris.

This clonotype was picked up a small number of times. The V and J genes are TRBV28 and TRBJ2-7, with D uncertain. V dropped 2 bases and J dropped 1 base, with 3 bases sitting between them. The CDR3 length is 12 residues. Germline-derived CDR1 and CDR2 are MDHEN and SYDVKM. The CDR3 protein is CASSLSSYEQYF. The CDR3 DNA sequence: TGTGCCAGCAGTTTAAGTTCCTACGAGCAGTACTTC.

This chain connects TRBV6-1 to TRBJ1-4; 9 bases map to TRBD1. CDR1 is MNHNS, CDR2 SASEGT, per germline. This CDR3 is built from 15 residues. Losses at the gene ends were 2 bases for V and 8 bases for J; bases not matched to a gene: 6. CDR3 in amino acids: CASSERTGDREKLFF. DNA for the CDR3: TGTGCCAGCAGTGAAAGGACAGGGGATCGCGAAAAACTGTTTTTT.

The gene calls are TRBV5-6 and TRBJ1-5; D ambiguous. V was cut by 1 base and J by 4 bases, with 12 bases left in between. This CDR3 is built from 15 residues. Germline values: CDR1 SGHDT, CDR2 YYEEEE. The DNA for the CDR3 is TGTGCCAGCAGCTTGTTCTCCGGTGAGAATCAGCCCCAGCATTTT. Its translation: CASSLFSGENQPQHF.

The rearrangement joins TRBV7-2 to TRBJ1-5, with a tentative D call TRBD1 (5 bases). Germline CDR1 is SGHTA and CDR2 is FQGNSA. There are 14 residues in the CDR3. Trimming stripped 10 bases from V and 3 bases from J, with 16 bases between. The CDR3 DNA reads TGTGCCACCGGATGGGTGGGGGACAATCAGCCCCAGCATTTT. This sequence encodes CATGWVGDNQPQHF.

This clonotype was picked up many times. This rearrangement joins TRBV15 to TRBJ1-5, with a weak D call TRBD1 (5 bases). V lost 0 bases and J lost 2, with 14 bases in between. Germline V gives CDR1 LNHNV, CDR2 YYDKDF (reference sequence). This CDR3 region has 17 residues. The CDR3 loop reads CATSREVFREGNQPQHF. In nucleotides, the CDR3 is TGTGCCACCAGCAGAGAGGTTTTCAGGGAAGGCAATCAGCCCCAGCATTTT. Variable domain in full (rest from reference TRBV15 and TRBJ1-5): DAMVIQNPRYQVTQFGKPVTLSCSQTLNHNVMYWYQQKSSQAPKLLFHYYDKDFNNEADTPDNFQSRRPNTSFCFLDIRSPGLGDTAMYLCATSREVFREGNQPQHFGDGTRLSIL.

This clonotype has ten or more counts. The V call is TRBV20-1, the J call TRBJ2-1, with D perhaps matching TRBD2 (5 bases). This CDR3 is 13 amino acids long. Germline CDR1 is DFQATT and CDR2 is SNEGSKA (reference sequence). Trimming left V 6 bases short and J 4 bases short, with 13 bases between. CDR3 in DNA: TGCAGTGCGGTCCTCGGGGAATACAATGAGCAGTTCTTC. It yields the protein CSAVLGEYNEQFF.

The J gene is TRBJ2-6, the V gene TRBV6-2 or TRBV6-3; D unclear. CDR1 is MNHEY, CDR2 SVGEGT, per germline. The CDR3 is 15 amino acids. V lost 5 bases and J lost 2, with 10 bases in between. CDR3 in amino acids: CASSTSLAGANVLTF. The CDR3 DNA sequence: TGTGCCAGCAGTACTTCATTGGCTGGGGCCAACGTCCTGACTTTC.

This clonotype was seen ten or more times. The V gene is TRBV2, the J gene TRBJ2-1; 8 bases fit TRBD2. The CDR3 runs to 14 residues. V was pared by 8 bases and J by 5 bases, with 8 bases of the junction left unmatched. CDR1 is SNHLY, CDR2 FYNNEI, per germline. The CDR3, as DNA: TGTGCCAGCGAACGACGGGGGGGGGACAATGAGCAGTTCTTC. Its translation: CASERRGGDNEQFF.

This clonotype came up many times. The V gene is TRBV29-1, the J gene TRBJ1-2; 7 nucleotides line up with TRBD1. J was trimmed by 7 bases and V by 5 bases; bases with no gene match: 10. The germline gives CDR1 SQVTM, CDR2 ANQGSEA. This CDR3 is 13 amino acids long. The CDR3 DNA reads TGCAGCGTTCGGACCACAGGGGAGGCTGGCTACACCTTC. Amino acid sequence: CSVRTTGEAGYTF.

This chain links TRBV7-9 with TRBJ2-7, with D unclear. CDR3 length equals 13 residues. The V end was cut by 5 bases, the J end by 3 bases, with 11 bases between. Germline CDR1 SEHNR, CDR2 FQNEAQ (reference sequence). The CDR3 nucleotides are TGTGCCAGCAGCCCGATCACCAGCTACGAGCAGTACTTC. This translates into CASSPITSYEQYF.

This clonotype ranks as medium-sized. DNA of the CDR3: TGCAGCGTTGAGGGAAGTTCGAGGGAGACCCAGTACTTC. Amino acids: CSVEGSSRETQYF. The V gene is TRBV29-1, the J gene TRBJ2-5; D ambiguous. The length of the CDR3 is 13 residues. V dropped 3 bases and J dropped 5 bases, with 13 bases sitting between them. Germline V gene lookup returns CDR1 SQVTM and CDR2 ANQGSEA.